Only one count was recorded for the clone carrying this T cell receptor (beta chain). A junction boundary mismatches the germline segment, possibly from a read error. These data are taken from a study of breast tumors, draining lymph nodes, adjacent tissues. Samples came from axillary lymph nodes draining the breast cancer. TCRdb re-called the multiplex PCR reads with MiXCR, one entry per CDR3 protein. The sample yields approximately 90,000 distinct CDR3 sequences, 25% to 35% seen once. Sequencing was done on a sample of axillary lymph node tissue. This sequence was found in a female donor with breast cancer. Some clones in this sample may be carry-over from other donors' samples.

The CDR3, as DNA: TGCGCCAGCAGCCAAGGGCTAGCGGGAGCCTACGGGCAGTACTTC. The encoded protein is CASSQGLAGAYGQYF. This sequence joins TRBV4-3 and TRBJ2-7; TRBD2 agrees at 10 bases. The CDR3 runs to 15 residues. In germline, CDR1 is LGHNA, CDR2 YSLEER.